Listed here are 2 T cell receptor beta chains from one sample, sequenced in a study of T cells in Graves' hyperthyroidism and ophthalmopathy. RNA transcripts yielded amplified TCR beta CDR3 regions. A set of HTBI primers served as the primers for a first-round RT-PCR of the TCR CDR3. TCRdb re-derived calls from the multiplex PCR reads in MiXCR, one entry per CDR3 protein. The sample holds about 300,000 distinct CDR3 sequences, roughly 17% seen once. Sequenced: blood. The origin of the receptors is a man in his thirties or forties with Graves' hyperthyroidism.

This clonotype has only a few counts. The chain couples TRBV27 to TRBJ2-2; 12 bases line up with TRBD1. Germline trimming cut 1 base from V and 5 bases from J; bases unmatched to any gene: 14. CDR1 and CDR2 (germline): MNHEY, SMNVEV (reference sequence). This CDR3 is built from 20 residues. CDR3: CASSLYGLGTGGAKTGELFF. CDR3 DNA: TGTGCCAGCAGTTTATATGGTCTTGGGACAGGGGGCGCAAAAACCGGGGAGCTGTTTTTT.

CDR3 protein: CASTLQGAGSTDTQYF. Written as DNA, the CDR3 is TGTGCCAGCACCCTACAGGGGGCCGGCAGCACAGATACGCAGTATTTT. The chain uses TRBV6-1 and TRBJ2-3, with 9 positions matching TRBD1. Germline V gene lookup returns CDR1 MNHNS and CDR2 SASEGT. The CDR3 has 16 amino acids. V shed 7 bases and J 0 bases; nucleotides not matched to a gene: 8.